The T cell receptor beta chain under discussion was sequenced for a study of T cell changes during pregnancy in multiple sclerosis. The CDR3 has 13 residues. In germline, CDR1 is GTSNPN, CDR2 SVGIG (reference sequence). V shed 0 bases and J shed 4 bases, with 8 bases lying between them. This table comes from immunoSEQ multiplex PCR, and its TCRdb copy is limited to in-frame clones, with some not included. Of tens of thousands of clones listed, more than 75% are singletons. A word on this clone: This same CDR3 is encoded by further DNA sequences in the sample.

The chain combines TRBV30 with TRBJ2-3, with D perhaps TRBD2 (6 bases). Sequencing was performed on peripheral blood, taken in the second trimester of pregnancy. This clonotype was sampled from a female donor with multiple sclerosis, enrolled in a pregnancy study. Here the CDR3 reads CAWSVRRADTQYF. The CDR3 DNA follows: TGTGCCTGGAGTGTACGGAGGGCAGATACGCAGTATTTT. Using reference TRBV30 and TRBJ2-3 for the parts outside the CDR3, the full variable domain is SQTIHQWPATLVQPVGSPLSLECTVEGTSNPNLYWYRQAAGRGLQLLFYSVGIGQISSEVPQNLSASRPQDRQFILSSKKLLLSDSGFYLCAWSVRRADTQYFGPGTRLTVL.